The rows below give T cell receptor beta chains drawn from one sample of a study of T-cell memory formation after mild COVID-19. One entry per CDR3 protein results from TCRdb running MiXCR on the 5' RACE reads. Altogether under 250,000 distinct CDR3 sequences are present, 15% being singletons, with the ten largest covering 2.1%. The source material was PBMCs or a T cell subset sorted from them (not recorded which). The receptors derive from an adult woman who had mild COVID-19 (a few samples of this study predate the infection). Cell type and time point are not known. Each CDR3 is given with its conserved first and last residue. D genes are given only for firm matches. Expanded clones get a size class; other rows say once, few or many, or leave the size out.

D gene: NA; J gene: TRBJ2-3; clone size: many; V gene: TRBV3-1; CDR3 DNA: TGTGCCAGCAGCCGCCTGACGACGGGGGGCACAGATACGCAGTATTTT; CDR3 protein: CASSRLTTGGTDTQYF
D gene: NA; J gene: TRBJ1-4; clone size: NA; V gene: TRBV12-3/TRBV12-4; CDR3 DNA: TGTGCCAGCAGTTTAAGGGGGGCGGCTAATGAAAAACTGTTTTTT; CDR3 protein: CASSLRGAANEKLFF
D gene: NA; J gene: TRBJ1-5; clone size: few; V gene: TRBV12-3/TRBV12-4; CDR3 DNA: TGTGCCAGCAGTCCTCCGGGGAGGGGTTCAAATCAGCCCCAGCATTTT; CDR3 protein: CASSPPGRGSNQPQHF
D gene: TRBD1; J gene: TRBJ2-7; clone size: few; V gene: TRBV3-1; CDR3 DNA: TGTGCCAGCAGCCCGTCCTCCGGGACAGGGGAGCAGTACTTC; CDR3 protein: CASSPSSGTGEQYF
D gene: TRBD1; J gene: TRBJ2-1; clone size: NA; V gene: TRBV3-1; CDR3 DNA: TGTGCCAGCAGCCTGGGACAGGGGAGGCGGGATGAGCAGTTCTTC; CDR3 protein: CASSLGQGRRDEQFF
D gene: NA; J gene: TRBJ1-1; clone size: few; V gene: TRBV6-5; CDR3 DNA: TGTGCCAGCACTCCCCCCGGGGGTAGGGGAGCTTTCTTT; CDR3 protein: CASTPPGGRGAFF
D gene: NA; J gene: TRBJ2-2; clone size: few; V gene: TRBV24-1; CDR3 DNA: TGTGCCACCAGTGATGCTCAGGCTTACACCGGGGAGCTGTTTTTT; CDR3 protein: CATSDAQAYTGELFF
D gene: NA; J gene: TRBJ2-2; clone size: NA; V gene: TRBV4-1; CDR3 DNA: TGCGCCAGCAGCCTCCGCCCGAAGGAGACATCGAACACCGGGGAGCTGTTTTTT; CDR3 protein: CASSLRPKETSNTGELFF
D gene: NA; J gene: TRBJ1-1; clone size: NA; V gene: TRBV20-1; CDR3 DNA: TGCAGTGCTCGCCCACAGGTACTCACTGAAGCTTTCTTT; CDR3 protein: CSARPQVLTEAFF
D gene: NA; J gene: TRBJ1-1; clone size: NA; V gene: TRBV30; CDR3 DNA: TGTGCCTGGAGTGTTTCACCGAACACTGAAGCTTTCTTT; CDR3 protein: CAWSVSPNTEAFF
D gene: TRBD2; J gene: TRBJ2-5; clone size: few; V gene: TRBV19; CDR3 DNA: TGTGCCAGTAGTATGCCGGGACTAGCCTCGGAGACCCAGTACTTC; CDR3 protein: CASSMPGLASETQYF
D gene: NA; J gene: TRBJ1-1; clone size: NA; V gene: TRBV29-1; CDR3 DNA: TGCAGCGGTGAACAGGGACGGGCTGAAGCTTTCTTT; CDR3 protein: CSGEQGRAEAFF
D gene: NA; J gene: TRBJ1-5; clone size: few; V gene: TRBV27; CDR3 DNA: TGTGCCAGCAGTAAGAGTGAGGGATGGGGCAATCAGCCCCAGCATTTT; CDR3 protein: CASSKSEGWGNQPQHF
D gene: NA; J gene: TRBJ2-7; clone size: many; V gene: TRBV15; CDR3 DNA: TGTGCCACCAGCCCCCACGGGGGTACCTACGAGCAGTACTTC; CDR3 protein: CATSPHGGTYEQYF
D gene: NA; J gene: TRBJ2-2; clone size: NA; V gene: TRBV9; CDR3 DNA: TGTGCCAGCAGCGGCGACAGGAACACCGGGGAGCTGTTTTTT; CDR3 protein: CASSGDRNTGELFF
D gene: TRBD2; J gene: TRBJ2-3; clone size: few; V gene: TRBV7-6; CDR3 DNA: TGTGCCAGCAGCTTAGGACCTAGCGGAAACACAGATACGCAGTATTTT; CDR3 protein: CASSLGPSGNTDTQYF